This TCR beta chain was identified in a study of CD8+CD57+ T cells in acquired aplastic anemia. On the study more broadly: Mean yield of DNA from sorted CD4+ and CD8+ cells was around 3 ug. The study, taken as a whole, reports: Between patients and controls, approximately 29 CD8+ CDR3 sequences were found in common.

Sequencing was done on patients that had shown CD8+CD57+ cell expansion by flow cytometry. As a group, the patients uniformly had severe acquired aplastic anemia. No therapy had been given to the patients at the time of blood sampling. Germline CDR1 is MDHEN and CDR2 is SYDVKM. Deletions cut 6 bases from V and 4 bases from J, with 21 bases between. The CDR3 is made up of 16 amino acids. Note on this clonotype: The antigen is unknown.

CDR3 and TCR beta VDJ profiling relied on genomic DNA as the template. TCRdb re-analysed the reads in MiXCR, keeping a single row per CDR3 protein. The repertoire holds hundreds of thousands of distinct CDR3 sequences, with roughly a third as singletons. The sequence was collected from a human donor with aplastic anemia. The sequencing sample was made of sorted CD4+, CD8+, or CD8+CD57+ T cells (not recorded which) from PBMCs. This sequence joins TRBV28 and TRBJ1-2, with TRBD1 as a possible D gene (6 bases). CDR3 nucleotide sequence: TGTGCCAGCAGCTCACTGTCCCGGGGGGCAGGCTATGGCTACACCTTC. Protein: CASSSLSRGAGYGYTF.